This T cell receptor (beta chain) derives from a study of T cell repertoires in cytomegalovirus infection. On the study more broadly: CMV infection together with matching HLA type was indicated by public TCR beta signatures. Study-level results: The study identified carriers of CMV plus the relevant HLA from cumulative public TCR beta family frequency. HLA-C-restricted CMV clonotypes gave the most frequent clonotype in two of eight donors.

Via MiXCR, TCRdb re-called the reads, giving one row per CDR3 protein. The repertoire holds some 120,000 distinct CDR3 sequences, with around 10% as singletons. Trimming left V 8 bases short and J 7 bases short, with 15 bases between. CDR1 and CDR2 (germline): ENHRY, SYGVKD. The CDR3 sequence is 13 residues long. This clonotype was seen at least ten times. Its antigen remains unknown. The chain carries TRBV10-3 and TRBJ2-1, with D possibly being TRBD2 (6 bases). The sample comprised PBMCs, sequenced either directly or after in vitro stimulation (not recorded which). The receptor comes from a human donor in good health (CMV status not recorded). Some clones in this sample may be carry-over from other donors' samples. Here the CDR3 reads CAIATDYSNEQFF. In nucleotides, the CDR3 is TGTGCCATCGCTACGGACTATTCTAATGAGCAGTTCTTC.